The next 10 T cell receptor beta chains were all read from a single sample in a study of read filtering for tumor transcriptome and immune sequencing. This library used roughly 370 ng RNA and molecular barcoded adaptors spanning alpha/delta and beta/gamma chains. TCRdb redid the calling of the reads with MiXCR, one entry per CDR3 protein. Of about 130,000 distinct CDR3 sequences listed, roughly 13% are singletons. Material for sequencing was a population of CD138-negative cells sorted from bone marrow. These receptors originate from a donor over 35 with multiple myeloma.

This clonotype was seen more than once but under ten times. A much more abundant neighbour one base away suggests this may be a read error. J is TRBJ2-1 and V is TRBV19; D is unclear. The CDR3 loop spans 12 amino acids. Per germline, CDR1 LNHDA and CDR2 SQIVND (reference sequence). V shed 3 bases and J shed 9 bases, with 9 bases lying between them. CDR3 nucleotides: TGTGCCAGTAGTATTTCTGGAAGTGAGCAGTTCTTC. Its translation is CASSISGSEQFF.

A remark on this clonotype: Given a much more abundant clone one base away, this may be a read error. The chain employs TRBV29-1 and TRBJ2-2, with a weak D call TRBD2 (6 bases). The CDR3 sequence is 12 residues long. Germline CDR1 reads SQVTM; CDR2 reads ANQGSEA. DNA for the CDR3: TGCGGCGGGGCCCCGAACACCGGGGAGCTGTTTTTT. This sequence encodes CGGAPNTGELFF.

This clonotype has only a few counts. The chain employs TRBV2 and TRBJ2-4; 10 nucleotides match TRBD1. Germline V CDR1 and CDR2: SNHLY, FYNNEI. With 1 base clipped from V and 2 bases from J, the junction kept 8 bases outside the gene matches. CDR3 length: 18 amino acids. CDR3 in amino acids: CASSEDPGQGETKNIQYF. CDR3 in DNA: TGTGCCAGCAGTGAAGACCCTGGACAGGGGGAGACCAAAAACATTCAGTACTTC.

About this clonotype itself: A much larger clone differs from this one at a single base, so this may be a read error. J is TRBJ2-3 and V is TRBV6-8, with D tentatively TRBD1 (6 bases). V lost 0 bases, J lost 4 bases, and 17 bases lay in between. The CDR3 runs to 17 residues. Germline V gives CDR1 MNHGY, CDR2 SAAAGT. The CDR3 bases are TGTGCCAGCAGTTACTCTCCAGGACAGCTTAGCGCAGATACGCAGTATTTT. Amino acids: CASSYSPGQLSADTQYF.

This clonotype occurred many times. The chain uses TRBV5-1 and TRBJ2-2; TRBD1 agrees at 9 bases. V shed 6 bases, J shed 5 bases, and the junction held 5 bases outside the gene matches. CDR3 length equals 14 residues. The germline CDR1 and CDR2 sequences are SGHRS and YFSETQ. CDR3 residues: CASKRTGETGELFF. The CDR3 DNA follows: TGCGCCAGCAAAAGGACAGGGGAGACCGGGGAGCTGTTTTTT.

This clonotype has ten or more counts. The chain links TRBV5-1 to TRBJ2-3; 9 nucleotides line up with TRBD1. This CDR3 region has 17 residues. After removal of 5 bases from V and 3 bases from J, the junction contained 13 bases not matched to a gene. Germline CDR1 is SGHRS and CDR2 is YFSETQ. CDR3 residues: CASSTLPTGGTTDTQYF. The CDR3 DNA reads TGCGCCAGCAGTACCCTTCCAACAGGGGGCACGACAGATACGCAGTATTTT. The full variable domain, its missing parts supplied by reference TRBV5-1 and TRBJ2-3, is KAGVTQTPRYLIKTRGQQVTLSCSPISGHRSVSWYQQTPGQGLQFLFEYFSETQRNKGNFPGRFSGRQFSNSRSEMNVSTLELGDSALYLCASSTLPTGGTTDTQYFGPGTRLTVL.

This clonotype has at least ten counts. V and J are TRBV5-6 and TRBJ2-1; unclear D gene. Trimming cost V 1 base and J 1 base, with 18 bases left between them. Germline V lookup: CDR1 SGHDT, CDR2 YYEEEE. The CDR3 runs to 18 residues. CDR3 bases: TGTGCCAGCAGCTTGCTTGTTATAGCCTCCCTTTCCTACAATGAGCAGTTCTTC. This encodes CASSLLVIASLSYNEQFF.

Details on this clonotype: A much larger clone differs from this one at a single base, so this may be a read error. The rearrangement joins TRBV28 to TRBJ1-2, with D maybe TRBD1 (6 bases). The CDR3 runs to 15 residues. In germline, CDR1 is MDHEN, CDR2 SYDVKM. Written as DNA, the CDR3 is TGTGACAGCGGATTACTTACGGGGGCGAACTATGGCTACACCTTC. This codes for CDSGLLTGANYGYTF.

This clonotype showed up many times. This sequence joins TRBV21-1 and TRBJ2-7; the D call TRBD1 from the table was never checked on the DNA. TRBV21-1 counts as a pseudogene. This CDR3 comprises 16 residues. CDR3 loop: CASTKSDGTGSNEQYF. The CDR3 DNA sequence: TGTGCCAGCACCAAGTCAGACGGGACAGGGAGCAACGAGCAGTACTTC.

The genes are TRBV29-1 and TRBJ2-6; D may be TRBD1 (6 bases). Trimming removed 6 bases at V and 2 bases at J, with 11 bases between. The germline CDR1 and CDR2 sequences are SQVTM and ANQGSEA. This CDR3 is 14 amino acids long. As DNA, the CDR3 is TGCAGCGTGGCCGGGACAACTGGGGCCAACGTCCTGACTTTC. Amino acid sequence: CSVAGTTGANVLTF.